The present entry profiles one TCR beta chain with its context. Its target is not known. This specimen belongs to a study of CD8 T cells in Susac syndrome. Study-wide findings and caveats: Individuals included in the TCR sequencing and HLA analysis were acknowledged by the study to be relatively few in number. In Susac patients, clonal expansion was not detected in CD4+ cells.

Trimming pared 4 bases from V and 5 bases from J, leaving 14 bases between. The CDR3 is made up of 14 amino acids. Germline CDR1 LNHDA, CDR2 SQIVND (reference sequence). Random hexamers were used to reverse transcribe about 0.5 to 1 ug of RNA. Across 54 Vbeta and 13 Jbeta, TCR beta CDR3 was amplified with immunoSEQ multiplex PCR. TCRdb itself ran the immunoSEQ multiplex PCR reads through MiXCR, one entry per CDR3 protein. The repertoire holds more than 110,000 distinct CDR3 sequences, with roughly 94% as singletons. Negative isolation was used for CD8+ and CD4+ T cells, and FACS enrichment was applied to TEMRA cells.

Sample: CD4+ T cells from PBMCs. V usage is TRBV19 and J usage is TRBJ2-5; TRBD1 might be the D (6 bases). The receptor was derived from a human donor with Susac syndrome. The CDR3 protein is CASSTTGMWETQYF. The CDR3 bases are TGTGCCAGTAGTACTACAGGGATGTGGGAGACCCAGTACTTC.